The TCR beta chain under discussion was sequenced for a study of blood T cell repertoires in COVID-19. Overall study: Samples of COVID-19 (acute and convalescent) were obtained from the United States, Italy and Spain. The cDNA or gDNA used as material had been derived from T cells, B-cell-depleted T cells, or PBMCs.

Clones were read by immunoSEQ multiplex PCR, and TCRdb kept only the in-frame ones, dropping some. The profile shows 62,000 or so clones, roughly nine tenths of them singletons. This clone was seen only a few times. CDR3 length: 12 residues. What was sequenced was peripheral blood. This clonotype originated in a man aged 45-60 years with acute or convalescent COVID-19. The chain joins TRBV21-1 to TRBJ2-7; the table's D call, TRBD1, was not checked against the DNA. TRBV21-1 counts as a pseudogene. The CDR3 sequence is CASHFPPDSRDV. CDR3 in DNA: TGTGCCAGCCACTTTCCTCCCGACAGCCGGGACGTC.